This TCR beta chain was identified in a study of PD-L1 blockade in urothelial cancer. The table came from immunoSEQ multiplex PCR; TCRdb's copy has only in-frame clones and leaves some out. The sample yields about 76,000 clones, 80% to 85% seen once. Germline CDR1 and CDR2: MDHEN and SYDVKM. Trimming cost V 3 bases and J 2 bases; bases outside gene matches: 1. The CDR3 runs 16 residues. The sequencing used PBMCs, collected around atezolizumab (anti-PD-L1) treatment. This clonotype was obtained from a man aged 65-85 years with urothelial cancer. The rearrangement uses TRBV28 and TRBJ2-7, with TRBD2 matching 16 bases. CDR3 sequence reads: CASSLGLAGGTYEQYF. The CDR3 nucleotides read TGTGCCAGCAGTTTGGGACTAGCGGGAGGGACCTACGAGCAGTACTTC.